The 10 T cell receptor beta chains reported below all come from one sample, sequenced in a study of T cells in Graves' hyperthyroidism and ophthalmopathy. The CDR3 regions of TCR beta were amplified from RNA transcripts. A first-round RT-PCR of the TCR CDR3 used the HTBI primer set. Via MiXCR, TCRdb re-called the multiplex PCR reads, giving one row per CDR3 protein. The table lists more than 500,000 distinct CDR3 sequences, approximately 16% of them singletons, with approximately 32% in the top ten. The sample comprised blood. These receptors all stem from a woman younger than 45 with Graves' ophthalmopathy.

This clonotype has a count of ten or more. The CDR3 DNA follows: TGTGCCAGCAGCCCCCAGGAGGCGCCGAAGGCTTTCTTT. Translating it yields CASSPQEAPKAFF. V is TRBV11-1 and J is TRBJ1-1; D unclear. Germline CDR1 SGHAT, CDR2 FQDESV (reference sequence). This CDR3 has 13 amino acids. With 5 bases removed from V and 11 bases from J, the gap between germline ends came to 18 bases.

The chain recombines TRBV29-1 with TRBJ1-2; 8 bases are a match to TRBD1. V lost 6 bases and J lost 7; bases outside the gene matches: 19. Germline lookup yields CDR1 SQVTM and CDR2 ANQGSEA. The CDR3 consists of 16 residues. CDR3 bases: TGCAGCGTCATCACCCAGGGGGCAGGGATGCTCCCTGGCTACACCTTC. Translating gives CSVITQGAGMLPGYTF.

With respect to this clonotype: With a much larger clone just one base away, this may be a read error. The chain couples TRBV6-5 to TRBJ2-7, with D possibly being TRBD1 (6 bases). V lost 3 bases to trimming and J lost 6 bases, with 12 bases between them. The germline CDR1 and CDR2 sequences are MNHEY and SVGAGI. There are 13 residues in the CDR3. Here the CDR3 reads CASSYGIGGEQYF. Here the CDR3 DNA reads TGTGCCAGCAGTTATGGGATAGGGGGCGAGCAGTACTTC.

This clonotype has ten or more counts. V and J are TRBV7-2 and TRBJ2-7; 8 bases agree with TRBD2. Losses at the gene ends were 7 bases for V and 3 bases for J; bases not matched to a gene: 8. This CDR3 has 14 amino acids. From germline, CDR1 is SGHTA and CDR2 FQGNSA. CDR3 DNA sequence: TGTGCCAGCAACCCTACGGGAGGGCTCTACGAGCAGTACTTC. Translation: CASNPTGGLYEQYF.

This clonotype was seen repeatedly, ten times or more. CDR3 nucleotide sequence: TGCAGTGCTAGTCCAGGGGGGGAGGTTTCGGGTGGTACGCAGTATTTT. Translation: CSASPGGEVSGGTQYF. The chain combines TRBV20-1 with TRBJ2-3; either TRBD1 or TRBD2 may fit D (7 bases each). Per the germline V gene, CDR1 is DFQATT and CDR2 is SNEGSKA (reference sequence). The CDR3 loop spans 16 amino acids. Trimming took off 3 bases at V and 8 bases at J, with 24 bases between the two ends.

This clonotype was seen a handful of times. The chain is built from TRBV7-2 and TRBJ1-6; TRBD1 matches 8 bases. V shed 5 bases, J shed 8 bases, and the junction held 11 bases outside the gene matches. The CDR3 consists of 16 residues. Germline V gene sequence: CDR1 SGHTA, CDR2 FQGNSA. This CDR3 reads CASSPDPTGAYSPLHF. In DNA, the CDR3 is TGTGCCAGCAGCCCAGACCCGACAGGGGCCTATTCACCCCTCCACTTT.

This clonotype was picked up a small number of times. At one end, the junction sequence differs from germline, possibly due to a read error. V and J are TRBV29-1 and TRBJ2-7, with D possibly being TRBD2 (5 bases). The CDR3 loop spans 14 amino acids. CDR1 and CDR2 (germline): SQVTM, ANQGSEA. The CDR3 spells CSVLGAPLSDEQYF. Here the CDR3 DNA reads TGCAGCGTCCTGGGAGCCCCTCTCTCCGACGAGCAGTACTTC.

The V gene is TRBV9, the J gene TRBJ2-1; 8 positions match TRBD2. From germline, CDR1 is SGDLS and CDR2 YYNGEE. J lost 6 bases, V lost 3 bases, and 5 bases had no gene match. The CDR3 has 14 residues. CDR3 in DNA: TGTGCCAGCAGCGCCCGGACTAGCCTCAATGAGCAGTTCTTC. Amino acids: CASSARTSLNEQFF.

This sequence joins TRBV25-1 and TRBJ2-1; TRBD2 matches at 8 bases. Losses at the gene ends were 5 bases for V and 6 bases for J; bases not matched to a gene: 6. Germline lookup yields CDR1 MGHDK and CDR2 SYGVNS. The CDR3 length is 14 residues. In DNA form, the CDR3 reads TGTGCCAGCAGTCGGGCGGGGGGAACCAATGAGCAGTTCTTC. This gives the protein CASSRAGGTNEQFF.

This clonotype was counted a few times. The rearrangement uses TRBV12-3 or TRBV12-4 and TRBJ2-2, with TRBD1 as a possible D gene (6 bases). The CDR3 length is 16 residues. With 3 bases removed from V and 4 bases from J, the gap between germline ends came to 15 bases. For the CDR3, the DNA is TGTGCCAGCAGTTTTCCAGGGGCTATTCGCACCGGGGAGCTGTTTTTT. Amino acids: CASSFPGAIRTGELFF.